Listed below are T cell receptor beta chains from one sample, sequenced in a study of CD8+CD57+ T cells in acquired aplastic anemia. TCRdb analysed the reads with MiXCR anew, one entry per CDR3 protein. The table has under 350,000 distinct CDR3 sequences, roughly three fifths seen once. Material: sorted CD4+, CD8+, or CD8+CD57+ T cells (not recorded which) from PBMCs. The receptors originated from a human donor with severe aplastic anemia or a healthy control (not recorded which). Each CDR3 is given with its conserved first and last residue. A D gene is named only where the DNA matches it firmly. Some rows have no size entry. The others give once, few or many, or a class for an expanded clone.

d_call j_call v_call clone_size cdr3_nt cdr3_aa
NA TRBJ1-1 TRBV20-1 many TGCAGTGCTCGACCCGGACGGATGAACACTGAAGCTTTCTTT CSARPGRMNTEAFF
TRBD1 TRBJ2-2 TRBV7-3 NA TGTGCCAGCAGCTTAGGGACAGGGAACACCGGGGAGCTGTTTTTT CASSLGTGNTGELFF
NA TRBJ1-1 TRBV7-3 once TGTGCCAGCAGCCCCGGGACCTTATATCGACAAGCTTTCTTT CASSPGTLYRQAFF
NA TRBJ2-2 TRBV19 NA TGTGCCAGTAGGATAAGGAAGATTGCGAACACCGGGGAGCTGTTTTTT CASRIRKIANTGELFF
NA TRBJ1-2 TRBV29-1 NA TGCAGCGCCATCCGGGGGGGGGAGGGTAACTATGGCTACACCTTC CSAIRGGEGNYGYTF
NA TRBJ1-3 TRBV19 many TGTGCCAGTAGTATCCCGGGCTCTGGAAACACCATATATTTT CASSIPGSGNTIYF
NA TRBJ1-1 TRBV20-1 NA TGCAGTGCAGCCACAGGTGTCGAGATCGAAGCTTTCTTT CSAATGVEIEAFF
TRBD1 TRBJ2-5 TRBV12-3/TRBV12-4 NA TGTGCCAGCACCACCGGGACAGTTGCGGAGACCCAGTACTTC CASTTGTVAETQYF
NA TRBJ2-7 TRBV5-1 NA TGCGCCAGCAGTGACACCTACGAGCAGTACTTC CASSDTYEQYF
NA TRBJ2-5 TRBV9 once TGTGCCCAAGAGACCCAGTACTTC CAQETQYF